This is a list of T cell receptor beta chains from one sample in a study of CD8+CD57+ T cells in acquired aplastic anemia. TCRdb itself ran the reads through MiXCR, one entry per CDR3 protein. The sample consists of 100,000 to 150,000 distinct CDR3 sequences, more than 40% of them appearing once. Sequenced: sorted CD4+, CD8+, or CD8+CD57+ T cells (not recorded which) from PBMCs. The receptors stem from a human donor in good health, serving as a control. CDR3s include the opening cysteine and the closing phenylalanine or tryptophan. Each record gives: clone size, D gene, J gene, V gene, CDR3 DNA, CDR3 protein. The D gene is left open where the match is weak. Only some rows state a clone size, as once, few, many or a class for expanded clones.

-	TRBD1	TRBJ1-6	TRBV11-2	TGTGCCAGCAGCTTATCTGGGTCCAGCGGACAGGGTATTAGTTCACCCCTCCACTTT	CASSLSGSSGQGISSPLHF
-	-	TRBJ1-5	TRBV2	TGTGCCAGCAGTTACGGACAGTATAGCAATCAGCCCCAGCATTTT	CASSYGQYSNQPQHF
-	-	TRBJ2-1	TRBV6-1	TGTGCCAGGTGGGATGGGGGCTACAATGAGCAGTTCTTC	CARWDGGYNEQFF
-	-	TRBJ2-3	TRBV5-1	TGCGCCAGCAGCCCACACATGTTTGTCACAGATACGCAGTATTTT	CASSPHMFVTDTQYF
few	TRBD1	TRBJ1-2	TRBV2	TGTGCCAGCAGTGACCCGGGACAGGGACTTGGCTACACCTTC	CASSDPGQGLGYTF
many	-	TRBJ1-5	TRBV11-3	TGTGCCAGCAGCACCCGACAGTATAGCAATCAGCCCCAGCATTTT	CASSTRQYSNQPQHF
many	-	TRBJ1-3	TRBV7-3	TGTGCCAGCAGCTTAGAAGGAACGAGTGGAAACACCATATATTTT	CASSLEGTSGNTIYF
many	-	TRBJ2-3	TRBV5-1	TGCGCCAGCAGCTTGGTCACTCAGGGTGGGGATACGCAGTATTTT	CASSLVTQGGDTQYF
many	TRBD1	TRBJ1-2	TRBV5-1	TGCGCCAGCAGCTTCGACAGGGCTTTTGGCTACACCTTC	CASSFDRAFGYTF
-	-	TRBJ1-2	TRBV25-1	TGTGCCAGCAGTCGAGGGGGTAACTATGGCTACACCTTC	CASSRGGNYGYTF
once	-	TRBJ1-5	TRBV19	TGTGCCAGTAGTATAGTCGCGGACAGCAATCAGCCCCAGCATTTT	CASSIVADSNQPQHF
many	-	TRBJ2-1	TRBV5-1	TGCGCCAGCAGCTTGGACTCCGGGTACAATGAGCAGTTCTTC	CASSLDSGYNEQFF
-	-	TRBJ1-2	TRBV15	TGTGCCTCCTCCCCGGGACATGGCTATGGCTACACCTTC	CASSPGHGYGYTF
many	-	TRBJ1-1	TRBV10-2	TGCGCCAGCAGTGAGTCGAGTTCGAACACTGAAGCTTTCTTT	CASSESSSNTEAFF
-	-	TRBJ1-5	TRBV6-1	TGTGCCAGCAGTACCGGGACCGGCGGTCAGCCCCAGCATTTT	CASSTGTGGQPQHF
-	-	TRBJ1-1	TRBV2	TGTGCCAGCAACCAGGGAGAAGGGACTGAAGCTTTCTTT	CASNQGEGTEAFF
-	-	TRBJ2-5	TRBV25-1	TGTGCCAGCAGTGACGACCTCGCGCCAGGGACCCAGTACTTC	CASSDDLAPGTQYF
many	-	TRBJ1-2	TRBV3-1	TGTGCCAGCAGCCAAGCCGACCGGTCCGGGGGCTACACCTTC	CASSQADRSGGYTF
few	-	TRBJ2-5	TRBV10-3	TGTGCCATCAGTGTCGCCGGGGAGACCCAGTACTTC	CAISVAGETQYF
many	-	TRBJ2-2	TRBV6-1	TGTGCCAGCAGTGTCCGACGCGACACCGGGGAGCTGTTTTTT	CASSVRRDTGELFF
many	-	TRBJ2-3	TRBV20-1	TGCAGTGCTCCTATAGGGGGGGGGGCAGGGAGCACAGATACGCAGTATTTT	CSAPIGGGAGSTDTQYF
-	TRBD1	TRBJ2-5	TRBV7-2	TGTGCCAGCAGCTTAGTGGACAGGTCTCAAGAGACCCAGTACTTC	CASSLVDRSQETQYF
-	-	TRBJ2-1	TRBV24-1	TGTGCCACCAGTGCCCTGGACAGCTCCTACAATGAGCAGTTCTTC	CATSALDSSYNEQFF
many	-	TRBJ1-2	TRBV7-2	TGTGCCAGCAGCTTAGATCGGGGGCGAAACTATGGCTACACCTTC	CASSLDRGRNYGYTF
many	-	TRBJ1-2	TRBV12-3/TRBV12-4	TGTGCCAGCAGCGGTAACAGGGCTGGCTACACCTTC	CASSGNRAGYTF
-	TRBD2	TRBJ2-3	TRBV12-3/TRBV12-4	TGTGCCAGCAGTCCTCACGCGAGGGGACTAGCGGGGTATTGGGATACGCAGTATTTT	CASSPHARGLAGYWDTQYF
few	TRBD2	TRBJ2-5	TRBV10-3	TGTGCCATCAGTGAGCTCCGGACTAGCGGGGGGCCCAGCAAGACCCAGTACTTC	CAISELRTSGGPSKTQYF
-	-	TRBJ2-3	TRBV19	TGTGCCAGTAGTCCGGGGGCCCGGCAGGAAACGCAGTATTTT	CASSPGARQETQYF
many	-	TRBJ2-7	TRBV5-4	TGTGCCAGCAGCCTCGACAGAAAAGGGCAGTACTTC	CASSLDRKGQYF
many	TRBD1	TRBJ2-7	TRBV5-1	TGCGCCAGCAGCCCCTCCCCCGGGACAGGGGTCTACGAGCAGTACTTC	CASSPSPGTGVYEQYF
many	-	TRBJ1-6	TRBV6-1	TGTGCCAGCAAGAGTGGAAAGGATTCACCCCTCCACTTT	CASKSGKDSPLHF
many	TRBD1	TRBJ1-5	TRBV7-2	TGTGCCAGCAGCTTAGGAAGAGGGGGCGATCAGCCCCAGCATTTT	CASSLGRGGDQPQHF
-	-	TRBJ1-5	TRBV29-1	TGCAGCGTTGAAAAGGGACCTGGACAGCCCCAGCATTTT	CSVEKGPGQPQHF
-	-	TRBJ1-3	TRBV7-6	TGTGCCAGCAGCTCAAGATCCGGAAACACCATATATTTT	CASSSRSGNTIYF
many	-	TRBJ1-3	TRBV14	TGTGCCAGCAGCCAAGGCGGAGGGGCTGGAAACACCATATATTTT	CASSQGGGAGNTIYF
-	-	TRBJ2-1	TRBV9	TGTGCCAGCAGCGCCGGACGGAGCTCCTACAATGAGCAGTTCTTC	CASSAGRSSYNEQFF
many	-	TRBJ2-3	TRBV9	TGTGCCAGCAGCGTGTCACCGGGGACCACAGATACGCAGTATTTT	CASSVSPGTTDTQYF
-	TRBD1	TRBJ1-2	TRBV2	TGTGCCAGCAGCCGACAGGGACGAGCAAGTGGCTACACCTTC	CASSRQGRASGYTF
-	-	TRBJ2-3	TRBV15	TGTGCCACCAGCAGAGATGGGGGTCTAGCAGTCACAGATACGCAGTATTTT	CATSRDGGLAVTDTQYF
-	TRBD1	TRBJ2-2	TRBV10-3	TGTGCCATCAGGGATAACCGGGACAGTAACACCGGGGAGCTGTTTTTT	CAIRDNRDSNTGELFF
many	-	TRBJ1-1	TRBV5-1	TGCGCCAGCAGCGTGGAGAACACTGAAGCTTTCTTT	CASSVENTEAFF
-	-	TRBJ1-5	TRBV10-3	TGTGCCACTAGTGGGAGCAATCAGCCCCAGCATTTT	CATSGSNQPQHF